The rows below give T cell receptor beta chains drawn from one sample of a study of blood T cell repertoires in COVID-19. The data were produced by immunoSEQ multiplex PCR, yet TCRdb's version contains in-frame clones alone and is incomplete. In the table there are about 270,000 clones, about 90% of which are singletons. Sequenced: PBMCs or T cells enriched from blood (not recorded which). These receptors came from a woman in her 30s with acute COVID-19. The CDR3 runs from the conserved cysteine through the conserved F or W. Fields, in order: clone size, V gene, D gene, J gene, CDR3 DNA, CDR3 protein. A D gene is named only where the DNA matches it firmly. Only part of the rows carry a size: once, few, many, or a class if the clone is expanded.

size: .; V: TRBV24-1; D: .; J: TRBJ1-2; DNA: TGTGCCACCAGTGATGGGCAGGGTGTGGGCTATGGCTACACCTTC; CDR3: CATSDGQGVGYGYTF
size: .; V: TRBV6-5; D: .; J: TRBJ1-3; DNA: TGTGCCGCCCGGGATACTGGAAACACCATATATTTT; CDR3: CAARDTGNTIYF
size: .; V: TRBV2; D: .; J: TRBJ2-7; DNA: TGTGCCAGCAGGGAGACTCTCGAGCAGTACTTC; CDR3: CASRETLEQYF
size: once; V: TRBV9; D: TRBD1; J: TRBJ1-2; DNA: TGTGCCAGCAGCGGAGGACAGGGCTTTATTAGTGGCTACACCTTC; CDR3: CASSGGQGFISGYTF
size: .; V: TRBV2; D: TRBD1; J: TRBJ2-7; DNA: TGTGCCAGCAGTGGACCCGGGACAGCCTACGAGCAGTACTTC; CDR3: CASSGPGTAYEQYF
size: .; V: TRBV28; D: .; J: TRBJ1-5; DNA: TGTGCCAGCAGTTTCGGGGGCAATCAGCCCCAGCATTTT; CDR3: CASSFGGNQPQHF
size: .; V: TRBV5-4; D: .; J: TRBJ2-1; DNA: TGTGCCAGCAGCTTGGAGGCCCGGGATGTAAATGAGCAGTTCTTC; CDR3: CASSLEARDVNEQFF
size: once; V: TRBV27; D: .; J: TRBJ2-7; DNA: TGTGCCAGCAGTTTCGCTGGTCAGGGGAACTACGAGCAGTACTTC; CDR3: CASSFAGQGNYEQYF
size: .; V: TRBV4-2; D: TRBD2; J: TRBJ2-7; DNA: TGTGCCAGCAGCCAAGAAGGGCTAGCGGCTTACTCCTACGAGCAGTACTTC; CDR3: CASSQEGLAAYSYEQYF
size: .; V: TRBV7-3; D: .; J: TRBJ2-6; DNA: TGTGCCAGCAGCTTAATAGCCGTATCTGGGGCCAACGTCCTGACTTTC; CDR3: CASSLIAVSGANVLTF
size: .; V: TRBV28; D: .; J: TRBJ1-6; DNA: TGTGCCAGCAGTTCCGGGAGCCCTAATTCACCCCTCCACTTT; CDR3: CASSSGSPNSPLHF
size: .; V: TRBV11-2; D: TRBD2; J: TRBJ2-2; DNA: TGTGCCGGCAGCCCCGGGCGGGTAGCGGGAGCCACCGGGGAGCTGTTTTTT; CDR3: CAGSPGRVAGATGELFF
size: .; V: TRBV7-9; D: .; J: TRBJ2-1; DNA: TGTGCCAGCAGCCCTAGGGGTAGGGATGAGCAGTTCTTC; CDR3: CASSPRGRDEQFF
size: few; V: TRBV3-1/TRBV3-2; D: .; J: TRBJ2-4; DNA: TGTGCCAGCAGCCTCGGGGGAGGGTGGGGGCCCAAAAACATTCAGTACTTC; CDR3: CASSLGGGWGPKNIQYF
size: .; V: TRBV4-1; D: .; J: TRBJ1-5; DNA: TGCGCCAGCAGCCAAGTGCACGGTCAGCCCCAGCATTTT; CDR3: CASSQVHGQPQHF
size: .; V: TRBV15; D: .; J: TRBJ2-3; DNA: TGTGCCACCAGCAGAGATCTTTCTGATACGCAGTATTTT; CDR3: CATSRDLSDTQYF
size: .; V: TRBV2; D: .; J: TRBJ2-7; DNA: TGTGCCAGCAGTGAGGCTACAAGTCGGACTCTGTACGAGCAGTACTTC; CDR3: CASSEATSRTLYEQYF
size: few; V: TRBV11-2; D: .; J: TRBJ2-7; DNA: TGTGCCAGCAGCTATCACTTGGACGAGCAGTACTTC; CDR3: CASSYHLDEQYF
size: .; V: TRBV10-2; D: TRBD2; J: TRBJ2-2; DNA: TGCGCCAGCAGTGGACTAGCGGGAGGGGTGGGCACCGGGGAGCTGTTTTTT; CDR3: CASSGLAGGVGTGELFF
size: .; V: TRBV3-1/TRBV3-2; D: .; J: TRBJ1-1; DNA: TGTGCCAGCAGCCCCCTTCCCAGCGCGGGCACTGAAGCTTTCTTT; CDR3: CASSPLPSAGTEAFF
size: .; V: TRBV29-1; D: .; J: TRBJ1-2; DNA: TGCAGCGCCGATCCGACAGGCTATTATGGCTACACCTTC; CDR3: CSADPTGYYGYTF
size: .; V: TRBV6-2/TRBV6-3; D: .; J: TRBJ1-5; DNA: TGTGCCAGCAGTTACGGGGGCGGGAGCAATCAGCCCCAGCATTTT; CDR3: CASSYGGGSNQPQHF
size: once; V: TRBV7-9; D: TRBD1; J: TRBJ2-3; DNA: TGTGCCAGCAGCTCCGGACAGGGGAGTGCAGATACGCAGTATTTT; CDR3: CASSSGQGSADTQYF
size: .; V: TRBV28; D: TRBD1; J: TRBJ1-6; DNA: TGTGCCAGCGGGGACAGCAGACTATCCCTCCACTTT; CDR3: CASGDSRLSLHF
size: .; V: TRBV7-9; D: TRBD1; J: TRBJ2-7; DNA: TGTGCCAGCAGCTGGGACAGTACCTACGAGCAGTACTTC; CDR3: CASSWDSTYEQYF
size: .; V: TRBV6-5; D: .; J: TRBJ1-5; DNA: TGTGCCAGCAGTTACTCGAGTACCTTAAATCAGCCCCAGCATTTT; CDR3: CASSYSSTLNQPQHF
size: few; V: TRBV7-2; D: TRBD2; J: TRBJ2-1; DNA: TGTGCCAGCAGCTTAGCACTAGCGGGAGCGAATGAGCAGTTCTTC; CDR3: CASSLALAGANEQFF
size: .; V: TRBV10-2; D: .; J: TRBJ2-7; DNA: TGCGCCAGCAGTGATGACAGGACAGCCTACGAGCAGTACTTC; CDR3: CASSDDRTAYEQYF
size: .; V: TRBV6-5; D: TRBD2; J: TRBJ2-7; DNA: TGTGCCACTTCGACTAGCGCGAGCTCCTACGAGCAGTACTTC; CDR3: CATSTSASSYEQYF